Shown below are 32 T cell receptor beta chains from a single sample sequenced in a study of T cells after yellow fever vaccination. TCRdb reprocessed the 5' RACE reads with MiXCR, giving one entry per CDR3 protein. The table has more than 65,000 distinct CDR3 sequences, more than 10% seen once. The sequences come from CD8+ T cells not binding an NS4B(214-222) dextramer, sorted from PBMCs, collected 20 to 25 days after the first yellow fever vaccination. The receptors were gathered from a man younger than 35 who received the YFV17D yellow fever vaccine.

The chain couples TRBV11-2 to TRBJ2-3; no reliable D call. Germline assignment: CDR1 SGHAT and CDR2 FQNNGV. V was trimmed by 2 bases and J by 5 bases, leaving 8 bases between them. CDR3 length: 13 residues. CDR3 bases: TGTGCCAGCAGCTTACTATTGGAAGATACGCAGTATTTT. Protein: CASSLLLEDTQYF.

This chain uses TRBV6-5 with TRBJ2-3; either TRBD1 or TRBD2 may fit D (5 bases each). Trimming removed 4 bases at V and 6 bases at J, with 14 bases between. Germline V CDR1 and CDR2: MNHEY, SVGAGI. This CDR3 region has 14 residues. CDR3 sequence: CASSFTSGRDTQYF. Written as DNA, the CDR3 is TGTGCCAGCAGTTTTACATCGGGGCGCGATACGCAGTATTTT.

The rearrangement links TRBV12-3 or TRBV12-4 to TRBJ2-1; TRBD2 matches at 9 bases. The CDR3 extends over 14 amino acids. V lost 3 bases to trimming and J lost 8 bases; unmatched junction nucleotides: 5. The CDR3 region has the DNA TGTGCCAGCAGTTTCGGGACTAGCATGGATGAGCAGTTCTTC. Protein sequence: CASSFGTSMDEQFF.

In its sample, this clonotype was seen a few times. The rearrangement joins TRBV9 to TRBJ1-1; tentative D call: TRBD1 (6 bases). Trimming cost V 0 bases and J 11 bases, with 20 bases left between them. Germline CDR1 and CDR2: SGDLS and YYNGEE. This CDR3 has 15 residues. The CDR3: CASSVAEFGGIGAFF. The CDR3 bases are TGTGCCAGCAGCGTAGCTGAATTTGGGGGCATTGGTGCTTTCTTT.

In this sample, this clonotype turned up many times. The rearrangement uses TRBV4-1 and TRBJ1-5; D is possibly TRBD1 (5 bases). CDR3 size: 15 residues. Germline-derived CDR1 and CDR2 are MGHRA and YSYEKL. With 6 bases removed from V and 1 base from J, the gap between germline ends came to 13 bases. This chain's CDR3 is CASRDRDVSNQPQHF. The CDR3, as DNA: TGCGCCAGCAGGGACCGGGACGTAAGCAATCAGCCCCAGCATTTT.

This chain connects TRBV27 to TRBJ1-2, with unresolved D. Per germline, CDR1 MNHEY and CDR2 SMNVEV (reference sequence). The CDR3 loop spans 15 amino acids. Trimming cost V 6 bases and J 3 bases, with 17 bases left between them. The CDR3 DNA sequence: TGTGCCAGCAGCGACCGTATTACAGACTACTATGGCTACACCTTC. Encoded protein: CASSDRITDYYGYTF.

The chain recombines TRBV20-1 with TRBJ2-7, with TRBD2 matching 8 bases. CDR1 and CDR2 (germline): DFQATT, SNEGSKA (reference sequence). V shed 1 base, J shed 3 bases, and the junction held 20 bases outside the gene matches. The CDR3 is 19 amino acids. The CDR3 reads CSARVISGGRPRGVYEQYF. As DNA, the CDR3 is TGCAGTGCTAGAGTAATCAGCGGGGGCCGCCCTCGGGGGGTCTACGAGCAGTACTTC.

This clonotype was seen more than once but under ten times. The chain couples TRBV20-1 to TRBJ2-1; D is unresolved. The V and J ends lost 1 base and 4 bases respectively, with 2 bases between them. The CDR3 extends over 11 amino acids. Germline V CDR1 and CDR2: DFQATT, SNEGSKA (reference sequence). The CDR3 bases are TGCAGTGCTAGAGGATACAATGAGCAGTTCTTC. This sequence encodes CSARGYNEQFF.

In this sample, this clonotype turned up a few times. The CDR3 here is CASSYTSGGPYEQYF. The CDR3 bases are TGTGCCAGCAGCTACACTAGCGGGGGTCCCTACGAGCAGTACTTC. V is TRBV7-9 and J is TRBJ2-7, with 11 bases identical to TRBD2. CDR3 length equals 15 residues. Per germline, CDR1 SEHNR and CDR2 FQNEAQ (reference sequence). Trimming cost V 4 bases and J 2 bases; bases outside gene matches: 4.

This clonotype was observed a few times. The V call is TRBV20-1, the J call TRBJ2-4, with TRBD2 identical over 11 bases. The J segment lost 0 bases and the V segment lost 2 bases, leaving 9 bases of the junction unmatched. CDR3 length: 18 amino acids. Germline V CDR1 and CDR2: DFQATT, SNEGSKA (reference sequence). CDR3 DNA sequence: TGCAGTGCTAGAAGGGTTATAGCGGGGGGGGGAGCCAAAAACATTCAGTACTTC. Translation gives CSARRVIAGGGAKNIQYF.

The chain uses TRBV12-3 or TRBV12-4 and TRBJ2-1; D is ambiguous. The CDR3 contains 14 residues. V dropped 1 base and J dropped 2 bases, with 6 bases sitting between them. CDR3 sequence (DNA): TGTGCCAGCAGTTTAGAAGCGACCTACAATGAGCAGTTCTTC. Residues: CASSLEATYNEQFF.

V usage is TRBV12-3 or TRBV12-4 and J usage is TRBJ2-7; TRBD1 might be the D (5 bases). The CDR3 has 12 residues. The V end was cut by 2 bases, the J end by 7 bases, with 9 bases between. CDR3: CASSLTGGEQYF. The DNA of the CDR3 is TGTGCCAGCAGTTTAACAGGTGGAGAGCAGTACTTC.

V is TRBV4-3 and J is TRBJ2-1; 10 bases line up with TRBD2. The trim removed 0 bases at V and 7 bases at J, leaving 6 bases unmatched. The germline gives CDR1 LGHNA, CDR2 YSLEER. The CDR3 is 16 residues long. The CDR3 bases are TGCGCCAGCAGCCAAGAGGAGCGGGGGGGCAGGAATGAGCAGTTCTTC. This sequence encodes CASSQEERGGRNEQFF.

The CDR3: CASSSKGGSGANVLTF. The CDR3 bases are TGTGCCAGCAGCTCTAAGGGGGGCTCTGGGGCCAACGTCCTGACTTTC. V and J are TRBV11-1 and TRBJ2-6; D tentatively reads TRBD1 or TRBD2 (6 bases each). The CDR3 is 16 amino acids. V lost 4 bases to trimming and J lost 0 bases, with 10 bases between them. Per germline, CDR1 SGHAT and CDR2 FQDESV (reference sequence).

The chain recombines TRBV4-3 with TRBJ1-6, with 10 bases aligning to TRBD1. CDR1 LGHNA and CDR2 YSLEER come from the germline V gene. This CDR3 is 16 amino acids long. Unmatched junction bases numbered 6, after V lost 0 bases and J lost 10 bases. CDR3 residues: CASSQDGTGAISPLHF. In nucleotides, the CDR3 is TGCGCCAGCAGCCAAGATGGGACAGGGGCAATCTCACCCCTCCACTTT.

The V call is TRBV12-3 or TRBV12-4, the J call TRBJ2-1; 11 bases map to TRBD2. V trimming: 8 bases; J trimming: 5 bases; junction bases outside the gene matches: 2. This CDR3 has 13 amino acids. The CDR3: CASGTSGNNEQFF. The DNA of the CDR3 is TGTGCCAGCGGGACTAGCGGCAACAATGAGCAGTTCTTC.

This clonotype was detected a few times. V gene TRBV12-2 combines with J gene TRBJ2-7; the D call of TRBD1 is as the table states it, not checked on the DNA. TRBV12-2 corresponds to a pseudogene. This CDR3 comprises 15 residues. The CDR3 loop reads CASRPDRGSSYEQYV. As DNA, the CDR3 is TGTGCAAGTCGCCCGGACAGGGGGAGCTCCTACGAGCAGTACGTC.

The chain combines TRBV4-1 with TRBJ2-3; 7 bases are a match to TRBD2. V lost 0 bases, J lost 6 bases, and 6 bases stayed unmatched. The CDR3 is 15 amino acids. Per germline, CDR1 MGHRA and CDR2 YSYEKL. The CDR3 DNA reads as TGCGCCAGCAGCCAAGATTGGCGGGGGAGGGATACGCAGTATTTT. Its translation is CASSQDWRGRDTQYF.

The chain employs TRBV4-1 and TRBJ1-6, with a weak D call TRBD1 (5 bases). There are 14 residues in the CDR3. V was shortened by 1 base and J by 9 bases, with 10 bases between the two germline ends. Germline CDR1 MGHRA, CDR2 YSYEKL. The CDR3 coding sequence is TGCGCCAGCAGCCAAGCAGGGAGCGGTTCACCCCTCCACTTT. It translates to CASSQAGSGSPLHF.

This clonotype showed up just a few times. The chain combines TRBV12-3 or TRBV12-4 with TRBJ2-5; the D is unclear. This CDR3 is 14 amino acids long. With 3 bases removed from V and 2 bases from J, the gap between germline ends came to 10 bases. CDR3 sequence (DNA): TGTGCCAGCAGTTTCGGAACTCCTCAAGAGACCCAGTACTTC. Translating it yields CASSFGTPQETQYF.

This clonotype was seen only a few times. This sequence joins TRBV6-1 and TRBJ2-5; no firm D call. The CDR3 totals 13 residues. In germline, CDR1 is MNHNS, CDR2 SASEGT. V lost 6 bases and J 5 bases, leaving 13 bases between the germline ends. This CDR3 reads CASSPTQKETQYF. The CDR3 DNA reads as TGTGCCAGCAGCCCCACCCAGAAGGAGACCCAGTACTTC.

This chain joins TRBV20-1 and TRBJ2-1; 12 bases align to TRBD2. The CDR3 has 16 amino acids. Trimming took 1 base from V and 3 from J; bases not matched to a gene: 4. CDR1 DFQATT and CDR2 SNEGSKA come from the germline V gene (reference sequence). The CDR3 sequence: CSARARTSGDYNEQFF. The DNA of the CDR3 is TGCAGTGCTAGAGCTAGGACTAGCGGGGACTACAATGAGCAGTTCTTC.

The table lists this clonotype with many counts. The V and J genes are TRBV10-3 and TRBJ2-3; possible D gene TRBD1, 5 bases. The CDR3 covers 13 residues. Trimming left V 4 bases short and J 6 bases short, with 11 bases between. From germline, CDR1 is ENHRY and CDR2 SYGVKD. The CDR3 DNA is TGTGCCATCAGTGGCGCAGGGTACGATACGCAGTATTTT. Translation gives CAISGAGYDTQYF.

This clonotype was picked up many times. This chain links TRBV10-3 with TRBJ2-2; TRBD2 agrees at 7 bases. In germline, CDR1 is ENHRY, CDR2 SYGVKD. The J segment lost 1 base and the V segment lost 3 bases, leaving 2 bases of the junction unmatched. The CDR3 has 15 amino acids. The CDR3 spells CAISDGGENTGELFF. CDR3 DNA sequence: TGTGCCATCAGTGATGGGGGGGAGAACACCGGGGAGCTGTTTTTT.

The CDR3 DNA reads as TGTGCCAGCAGTGAAGAACAGACCGATTACGAGCAGTACTTC. Amino acids: CASSEEQTDYEQYF. The V gene is TRBV6-1, the J gene TRBJ2-7; D is unclear. The V and J ends lost 1 base and 4 bases respectively, with 11 bases between them. This CDR3 has 14 amino acids. CDR1 is MNHNS and CDR2 is SASEGT in the germline V gene.

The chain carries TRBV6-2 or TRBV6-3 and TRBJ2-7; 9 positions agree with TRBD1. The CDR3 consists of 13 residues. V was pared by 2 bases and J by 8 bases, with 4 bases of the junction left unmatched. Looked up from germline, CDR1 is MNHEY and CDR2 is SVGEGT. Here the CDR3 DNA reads TGTGCCAGCAGTTACGGAGGGACAGGGAAGCAGTACGTC. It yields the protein CASSYGGTGKQYV.

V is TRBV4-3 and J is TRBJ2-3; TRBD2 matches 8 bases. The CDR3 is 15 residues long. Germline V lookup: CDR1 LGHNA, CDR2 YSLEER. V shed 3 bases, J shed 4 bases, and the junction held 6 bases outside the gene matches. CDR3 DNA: TGCGCCAGCAGCCACCAAGCGGGGGACTCAGATACGCAGTATTTT. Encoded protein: CASSHQAGDSDTQYF.

In DNA form, the CDR3 reads TGTGCCAGCAGTCCCAGGGGAGGGCTCTACGAGCAGTACTTC. Translating gives CASSPRGGLYEQYF. The chain joins TRBV27 to TRBJ2-7; tentatively, D is TRBD2 (7 bases). CDR3 length: 14 residues. V lost 5 bases and J lost 3, with 14 bases in between. Germline V gene lookup returns CDR1 MNHEY and CDR2 SMNVEV (reference sequence).

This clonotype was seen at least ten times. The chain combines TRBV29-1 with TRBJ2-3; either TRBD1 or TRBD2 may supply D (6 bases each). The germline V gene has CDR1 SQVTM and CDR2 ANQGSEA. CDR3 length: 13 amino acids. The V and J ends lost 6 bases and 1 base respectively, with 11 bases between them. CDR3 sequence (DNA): TGCAGCGTGCGTGGGGGGCGCACAGATACGCAGTATTTT. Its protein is CSVRGGRTDTQYF.

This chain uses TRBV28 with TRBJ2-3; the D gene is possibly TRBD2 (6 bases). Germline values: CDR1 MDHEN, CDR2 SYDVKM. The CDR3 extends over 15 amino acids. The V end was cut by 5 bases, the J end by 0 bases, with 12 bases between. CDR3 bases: TGTGCCAGCAGTGGAGGGTGGGGGAGCACAGATACGCAGTATTTT. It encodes CASSGGWGSTDTQYF.

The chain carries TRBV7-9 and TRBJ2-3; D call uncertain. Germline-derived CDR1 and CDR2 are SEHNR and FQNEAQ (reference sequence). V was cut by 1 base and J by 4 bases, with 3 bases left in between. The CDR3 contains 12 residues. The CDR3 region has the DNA TGTGCCAGCAGCTTAGTCCCAGATACGCAGTATTTT. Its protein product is CASSLVPDTQYF.

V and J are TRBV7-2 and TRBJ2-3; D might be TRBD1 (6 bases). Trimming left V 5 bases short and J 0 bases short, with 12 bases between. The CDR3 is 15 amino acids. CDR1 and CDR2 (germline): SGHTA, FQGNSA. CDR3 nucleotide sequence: TGTGCCAGCAGCCCTCAGGGGTACAGCACAGATACGCAGTATTTT. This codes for CASSPQGYSTDTQYF.